This TCR beta chain was sequenced in a study of T cell responses to AZD1222 COVID-19 vaccine. Turning to the study itself: The analysis combined second doses at about 4 or about 12 weeks. Whole-study findings and limits: Just a handful of AZD1222 recipients were seropositive at baseline. Possibly, clonal diversity was underestimated; donors were largely white British and included more females. Epitopes outside B.1.351 and B.1.1.7 mutated regions reportedly drew nearly half of spike TCRs.

As concerns this clone: As yet, its antigen is unknown.

Germline V CDR1 and CDR2: SNHLY, FYNNEI. This CDR3 is built from 14 residues. The V end was cut by 5 bases, the J end by 3 bases, with 13 bases between. Repertoires were generated with immunoSEQ multiplex PCR, while TCRdb's copy carries only in-frame clones and drops some. The table records about 100,000 clones, about 90% of them present only once. This receptor was obtained from an adult in good health. The source material was peripheral blood, sampled on day 0 of AZD1222 vaccination. The genes are TRBV2 and TRBJ1-1; D is unclear. CDR3 residues: CASSPTEADTEAFF. The CDR3 coding sequence is TGTGCCAGCAGTCCGACGGAAGCCGACACTGAAGCTTTCTTT.